A single sample gave rise to the 26 T cell receptor beta chains below, sequenced in a study of blood T cells in healthy people across ages (dated by TCRdb to about 2015). The library relied on 5' RACE. Sequencer: Illumina HiSeq 2500. A second PCR of 7 to 11 cycles was performed with a sample-barcoded 5' primer and a J-beta primer mix. The public reads were reprocessed in TCRdb via fastp at Q25 and MiXCR, keeping in-frame beta chains. Here each entry gathers all rows of one CDR3 protein and keeps the most common genes and DNA. This sample is represented by about 770,000 distinct CDR3 sequences; roughly 44% of them were singletons. The biggest ten clones account for around 18% of the sample. Material for sequencing was blood. The receptors come from a man aged 55 to 70 in good health.

The genes are TRBV11-2 and TRBJ1-1, with D uncertain. The CDR3 is 13 amino acids. V was pared by 2 bases and J by 7 bases, with 11 bases between. Germline CDR1 and CDR2: SGHAT and FQNNGV. The CDR3 protein is CASSLFRKDEAFF. Written as DNA, the CDR3 is TGTGCCAGCAGCTTATTCCGTAAGGATGAAGCTTTCTTT.

This clonotype has at least ten counts. The V call is TRBV10-3, the J call TRBJ2-5; D is unresolved. This CDR3 is built from 13 residues. Germline V gene lookup returns CDR1 ENHRY and CDR2 SYGVKD. Trimming took off 2 bases at V and 2 bases at J, with 6 bases between the two ends. CDR3 loop: CAISETAQETQYF. The DNA for the CDR3 is TGTGCCATCAGTGAGACAGCACAAGAGACCCAGTACTTC.

V is TRBV5-1 and J is TRBJ2-1; TRBD1 might be the D (6 bases). V was trimmed by 0 bases and J by 4 bases, leaving 11 bases between them. The CDR3 loop spans 15 amino acids. CDR1 and CDR2 from the germline V gene are SGHRS and YFSETQ. DNA for the CDR3: TGCGCCAGCAGCTTGGGGACAGAGAAATACAATGAGCAGTTCTTC. Encoded protein: CASSLGTEKYNEQFF. The variable domain in full, completed from reference TRBV5-1 and TRBJ2-1, reads KAGVTQTPRYLIKTRGQQVTLSCSPISGHRSVSWYQQTPGQGLQFLFEYFSETQRNKGNFPGRFSGRQFSNSRSEMNVSTLELGDSALYLCASSLGTEKYNEQFFGPGTRLTVL.

This clonotype was observed a few times. V gene TRBV9 combines with J gene TRBJ2-1; no clear D gene. Germline-derived CDR1 and CDR2 are SGDLS and YYNGEE. The CDR3 has 14 residues. V lost 3 bases and J 9 bases, leaving 16 bases between the germline ends. CDR3 coding DNA: TGTGCCAGCAGCGGAGGCGGTAGGAGTGGTGAGCAGTTCTTC. Its protein is CASSGGGRSGEQFF.

A few counts support this clonotype. The chain couples TRBV20-1 to TRBJ2-7, with 11 bases matching TRBD1. CDR3 length: 18 amino acids. V lost 0 bases, J lost 0 bases, and 10 bases stayed unmatched. Germline CDR1 reads DFQATT; CDR2 reads SNEGSKA (reference sequence). For the CDR3, the DNA is TGCAGTGCTAGAGATTCCGGGACAGGGGGTTACAGCTCCTACGAGCAGTACTTC. Translating it yields CSARDSGTGGYSSYEQYF.

V and J are TRBV2 and TRBJ2-7, with 7 positions matching TRBD1. The germline gives CDR1 SNHLY, CDR2 FYNNEI. The CDR3 is made up of 13 amino acids. V was clipped by 6 bases and J by 3 bases; unmatched bases: 5. The CDR3 DNA is TGTGCCAGCAGACTGACAGGGTTCTACGAGCAGTACTTC. This translates into CASRLTGFYEQYF.

V gene TRBV29-1 combines with J gene TRBJ2-4; no definite D call. This CDR3 has 11 amino acids. V was trimmed by 4 bases and J by 13 bases, leaving 14 bases between them. Germline values: CDR1 SQVTM, CDR2 ANQGSEA. CDR3 amino acids: CSVVNPNEQYF. DNA of the CDR3: TGCAGCGTTGTTAACCCCAATGAGCAGTACTTC. The full variable domain, rest sourced from reference TRBV29-1 and TRBJ2-4, is SAVISQKPSRDICQRGTSLTIQCQVDSQVTMMFWYRQQPGQSLTLIATANQGSEATYESGFVIDKFPISRPNLTFSTLTVSNMSPEDSSIYLCSVVNPNEQYFGAGTRLSVL.

The chain has TRBV7-2 and TRBJ2-7; the match to TRBD2 covers 12 bases. Unmatched junction bases numbered 10, after V lost 1 base and J lost 0 bases. Germline CDR1 reads SGHTA; CDR2 reads FQGNSA. The CDR3 contains 19 residues. CDR3 DNA: TGTGCCAGCAGCTTAGGACATAGAACTAGCGGGAGGAGCTCCTACGAGCAGTACTTC. Translation: CASSLGHRTSGRSSYEQYF.

This clonotype was seen only a few times. The chain links TRBV12-2 to TRBJ2-7; TRBD1 is the table's D call, not checked against the DNA. TRBV12-2 is flagged as a pseudogene. The CDR3 length is 16 residues. CDR3 sequence (DNA): TGTGCAAGTCGTTGCTCCCCCCGGGACAGGGGATACGAGCAGTACTTC. It yields the protein CASRCSPRDRGYEQYF.

This clonotype was recorded a few times. The chain uses TRBV29-1 and TRBJ2-1; 11 bases are a match to TRBD1. The CDR3 is 13 amino acids. V lost 7 bases and J lost 6; bases outside the gene matches: 5. The germline V gene has CDR1 SQVTM and CDR2 ANQGSEA. CDR3 in amino acids: CSGRGQGVNEQFF. Written as DNA, the CDR3 is TGCAGCGGCAGGGGACAGGGGGTCAATGAGCAGTTCTTC.

The chain uses TRBV6-1 and TRBJ1-1, with 9 bases fitting TRBD1. CDR3 size: 17 residues. Trimming cost V 2 bases and J 9 bases; bases outside gene matches: 16. Germline V gene data show CDR1 as MNHNS and CDR2 as SASEGT. The CDR3 coding sequence is TGTGCCAGCAGTGAAAACATCCTCAACCGGGACAGGGCGCAAGCTTTCTTT. This translates into CASSENILNRDRAQAFF.

The rearrangement joins TRBV3-1 to TRBJ2-1; D is ambiguous. The CDR3 runs 14 residues. V was shortened by 0 bases and J by 6 bases, with 9 bases between the two germline ends. Germline CDR1 LGHDT, CDR2 YNNKEL (reference sequence). CDR3: CASSQESVINEQFF. DNA of the CDR3: TGTGCCAGCAGCCAAGAGTCGGTAATCAATGAGCAGTTCTTC.

The chain has TRBV4-1 and TRBJ2-5; 9 bases line up with TRBD2. Germline CDR1 and CDR2: MGHRA and YSYEKL. J gave up 5 bases and V 1 base, and 5 bases lay outside the gene matches. The CDR3 runs 15 residues. The DNA of the CDR3 is TGCGCCAGCAGCCAAGTGGGGCTAGCGGGGGAGACCCAGTACTTC. Protein product: CASSQVGLAGETQYF.

The V and J genes are TRBV7-2 and TRBJ2-7, with 7 bases that match TRBD2. Losses at the gene ends were 2 bases for V and 3 bases for J; bases not matched to a gene: 10. The CDR3 covers 16 residues. Germline V lookup: CDR1 SGHTA, CDR2 FQGNSA. The CDR3 reads CASSLSGRPNIYEQYF. Here the CDR3 DNA reads TGTGCCAGCAGCTTATCCGGGAGGCCTAATATCTACGAGCAGTACTTC.

V and J are TRBV20-1 and TRBJ1-2; D remains ambiguous. Germline V CDR1 and CDR2: DFQATT, SNEGSKA (reference sequence). The germline V and J ends were trimmed by 3 bases and 2 bases, with 7 bases remaining between them. This CDR3 comprises 12 residues. CDR3 in amino acids: CSASSDNYGYTF. The DNA of the CDR3 is TGCAGTGCTAGTTCAGACAACTATGGCTACACCTTC.

The chain recombines TRBV6-5 with TRBJ2-3, with 11 bases that match TRBD2. The V gene end was trimmed by 4 bases and the J gene end by 0 bases; junction bases not matched to a gene: 6. Germline V lookup: CDR1 MNHEY, CDR2 SVGAGI. The CDR3 has 17 residues. CDR3 coding DNA: TGTGCCAGCAGTTTCACCTGGACTAGCGGGAGCACAGATACGCAGTATTTT. Protein: CASSFTWTSGSTDTQYF.

The V and J genes are TRBV28 and TRBJ1-5; TRBD1 matches at 7 bases. CDR3 length: 15 residues. V lost 7 bases, J lost 4 bases, and 10 bases stayed unmatched. CDR1 is MDHEN and CDR2 is SYDVKM in the germline V gene. The CDR3: CASKTGMGRNQPQHF. For the CDR3, the DNA is TGTGCCAGCAAGACAGGGATGGGGAGAAATCAGCCCCAGCATTTT. Complete variable domain (other parts from reference TRBV28 and TRBJ1-5): DVKVTQSSRYLVKRTGEKVFLECVQDMDHENMFWYRQDPGLGLRLIYFSYDVKMKEKGDIPEGYSVSREKKERFSLILESASTNQTSMYLCASKTGMGRNQPQHFGDGTRLSIL.

The genes are TRBV6-1 and TRBJ2-4; D is unresolved. TRBJ2-7 matches the DNA end more closely, so the J call is doubtful. CDR1 and CDR2 (germline): MNHNS, SASEGT. The CDR3 is 13 residues long. CDR3 region: CASRDTAAGEQYF. CDR3 sequence (DNA): TGTGCCAGCAGGGATACTGCCGCCGGCGAGCAGTACTTC.

J is TRBJ2-5 and V is TRBV5-1, with 9 bases fitting TRBD1. The CDR3 spans 14 residues. Per the germline V gene, CDR1 is SGHRS and CDR2 is YFSETQ. V was clipped by 4 bases and J by 1 base; unmatched bases: 2. DNA of the CDR3: TGCGCCAGCAGCATGGGACAGGGCCAAGAGACCCAGTACTTC. It is translated as CASSMGQGQETQYF.

On this clonotype: The junction departs from the called germline gene at one end, perhaps through a read error. This rearrangement joins TRBV7-9 to TRBJ2-1, with 9 bases that match TRBD2. Germline V gives CDR1 SEHNR, CDR2 FQNEAQ (reference sequence). This CDR3 contains 15 residues. The CDR3 sequence: CTSSLALAGNNEQFF. In DNA form, the CDR3 reads TGTACCAGCAGCTTAGCGCTAGCGGGGAATAATGAGCAGTTCTTC.

The rearrangement uses TRBV16 and TRBJ1-5; no clear D gene. Germline values: CDR1 KGHSY, CDR2 FQNENV. Trimming removed 0 bases from V and 6 bases from J, with 6 bases in between. CDR3 size: 13 residues. The CDR3 region has the DNA TGTGCCAGCAGCCAATCCCACGGTCAGCCCCAGCATTTT. Amino acids: CASSQSHGQPQHF.

The sample holds many counts of this clonotype. The genes are TRBV27 and TRBJ2-5, with D maybe TRBD2 (5 bases). The V gene lost 6 bases and the J gene lost 5 bases, with 13 bases spanning the gap. Looked up from germline, CDR1 is MNHEY and CDR2 is SMNVEV (reference sequence). The CDR3 is 13 residues long. CDR3 coding DNA: TGTGCCAGCAGCCTTACTCGAGGGGAGACCCAGTACTTC. Translating it yields CASSLTRGETQYF.

V and J are TRBV7-2 and TRBJ1-4, with unresolved D. There are 14 residues in the CDR3. V was clipped by 3 bases and J by 4 bases, with 9 bases between them. Germline loops: CDR1 SGHTA, CDR2 FQGNSA. DNA for the CDR3: TGTGCCAGCAGCTTCCTACCCCTTAATGAAAAACTGTTTTTT. Amino acid sequence: CASSFLPLNEKLFF.

The chain carries TRBV2 and TRBJ2-3, with 8 bases aligning to TRBD1. Germline assignment: CDR1 SNHLY and CDR2 FYNNEI. The CDR3 has 16 amino acids. With V trimmed by 9 bases and J by 1 base, 12 bases remained unmatched. CDR3 residues: CAREDRVKGRTDTQYF. CDR3 DNA: TGTGCCAGAGAGGACAGGGTTAAAGGTCGCACAGATACGCAGTATTTT.

In its sample, this clonotype was seen once. The chain employs TRBV11-2 and TRBJ2-1, with 8 positions matching TRBD1. This CDR3 is 13 amino acids long. Germline V gives CDR1 SGHAT, CDR2 FQNNGV. Losses at the gene ends were 5 bases for V and 7 bases for J; bases not matched to a gene: 4. In DNA, the CDR3 is TGTGCCAGCAGCCGTCAGGGGGCAAATGAGCAGTTCTTC. Translation gives CASSRQGANEQFF.

The V and J genes are TRBV20-1 and TRBJ2-1; D gene uncertain. The CDR3 is 11 residues long. With 5 bases removed from V and 4 bases from J, the gap between germline ends came to 6 bases. Germline loops: CDR1 DFQATT, CDR2 SNEGSKA (reference sequence). CDR3: CSAEEYNEQFF. The CDR3 DNA reads as TGCAGTGCTGAAGAATACAATGAGCAGTTCTTC.